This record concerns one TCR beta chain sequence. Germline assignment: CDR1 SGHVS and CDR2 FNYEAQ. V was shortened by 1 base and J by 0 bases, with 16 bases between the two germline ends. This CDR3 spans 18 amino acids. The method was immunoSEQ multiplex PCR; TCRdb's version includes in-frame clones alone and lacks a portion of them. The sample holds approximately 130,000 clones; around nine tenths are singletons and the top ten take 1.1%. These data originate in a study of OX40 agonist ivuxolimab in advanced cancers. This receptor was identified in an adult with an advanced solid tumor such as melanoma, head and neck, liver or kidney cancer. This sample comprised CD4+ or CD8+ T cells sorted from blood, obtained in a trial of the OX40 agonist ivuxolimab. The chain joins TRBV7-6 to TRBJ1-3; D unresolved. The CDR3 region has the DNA TGTGCCAGCAGCTTAGGAGGATGGGAGCCACACTCTGGAAACACCATATATTTT. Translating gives CASSLGGWEPHSGNTIYF.